This section outlines one T cell receptor (beta chain) sequence together with its context. The CDR3 runs 11 residues. CDR1 SGHTA and CDR2 FQGTGA come from the germline V gene. The V gene lost 5 bases and the J gene lost 10 bases, with 11 bases spanning the gap. Patients in Seattle were enrolled during active infection, then followed longitudinally. The data are from a study of blood T cell repertoires in COVID-19. Study information: Samples representing acute and convalescent COVID-19 were sourced from the United States, Italy and Spain.

Produced via immunoSEQ multiplex PCR; TCRdb's table is partial and in-frame only. Here the sample spans about 38,000 clones, about two thirds being singletons. Material: peripheral blood. The chain uses TRBV7-3 and TRBJ1-1, with a weak D call TRBD1 (5 bases). The TCR originated in a man in his 70s with COVID-19, enrolled during active disease. In nucleotides, the CDR3 is TGTGCCAGCAGCCAGGGCGGTCGAGCTTTCTTT. This encodes CASSQGGRAFF.